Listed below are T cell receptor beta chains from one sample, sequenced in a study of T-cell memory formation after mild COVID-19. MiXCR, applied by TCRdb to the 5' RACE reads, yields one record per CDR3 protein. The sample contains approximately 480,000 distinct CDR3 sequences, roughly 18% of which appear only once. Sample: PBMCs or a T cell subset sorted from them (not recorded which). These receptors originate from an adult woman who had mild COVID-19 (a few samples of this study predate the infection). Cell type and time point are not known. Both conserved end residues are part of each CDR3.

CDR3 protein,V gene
CASNFGVADTQYF,TRBV2
CAVGGYEQYF,TRBV6-5
CASSRSPVNTEAFF,TRBV12-3/TRBV12-4
CASSRLQDNSPLHF,TRBV11-3
CATSRVAGWDETQYF,TRBV15
CAISPGLAGDRPGEQFF,TRBV10-3
CASSSTSGSIGELFF,TRBV7-2
CASSLAPSLGGTGELFF,TRBV5-1
CASSPPQGSGSYNEQFF,TRBV4-2
CASSKGGFGTGELFF,TRBV5-5
CASAQEKLAYEQYF,TRBV4-2
CASSLGRPGGRSGNTIYF,TRBV7-8
CASSYPTRGQGRGDEKLFF,TRBV6-6
CASSRGTSGDTQYF,TRBV2
CASRPPPGQGAGVEAFF,TRBV30